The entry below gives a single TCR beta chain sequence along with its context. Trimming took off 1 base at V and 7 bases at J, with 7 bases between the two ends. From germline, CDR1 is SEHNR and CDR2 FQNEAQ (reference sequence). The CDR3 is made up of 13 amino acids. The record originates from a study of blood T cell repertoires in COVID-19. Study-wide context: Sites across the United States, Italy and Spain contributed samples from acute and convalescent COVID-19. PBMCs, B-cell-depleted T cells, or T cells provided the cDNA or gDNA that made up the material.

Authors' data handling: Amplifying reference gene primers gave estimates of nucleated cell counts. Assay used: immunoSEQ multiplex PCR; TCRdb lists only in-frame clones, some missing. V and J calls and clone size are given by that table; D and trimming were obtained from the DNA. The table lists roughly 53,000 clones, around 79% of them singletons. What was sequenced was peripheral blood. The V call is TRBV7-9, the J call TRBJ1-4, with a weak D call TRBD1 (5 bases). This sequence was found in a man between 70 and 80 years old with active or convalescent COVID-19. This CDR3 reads CASSLGRGEKLFF. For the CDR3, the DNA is TGTGCCAGCAGCTTAGGGAGGGGTGAAAAACTGTTTTTT.